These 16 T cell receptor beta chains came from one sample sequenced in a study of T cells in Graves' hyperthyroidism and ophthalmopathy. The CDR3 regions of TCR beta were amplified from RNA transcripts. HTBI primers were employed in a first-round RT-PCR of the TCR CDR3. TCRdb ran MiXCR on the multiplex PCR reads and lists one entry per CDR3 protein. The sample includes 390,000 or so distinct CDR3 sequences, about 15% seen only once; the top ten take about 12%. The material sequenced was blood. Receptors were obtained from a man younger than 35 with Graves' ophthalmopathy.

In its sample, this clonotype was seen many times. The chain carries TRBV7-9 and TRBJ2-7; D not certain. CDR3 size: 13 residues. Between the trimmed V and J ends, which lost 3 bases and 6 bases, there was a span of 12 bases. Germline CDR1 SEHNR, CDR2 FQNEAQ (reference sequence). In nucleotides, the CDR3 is TGTGCCAGCAGCTTCAGCCCTGGGGTCGAGCAGTACTTC. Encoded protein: CASSFSPGVEQYF.

CDR3 DNA sequence: TGTGCCAGCAGACCCGGGACAGGGGGCCCCGGGGAGCTGTTTTTT. This encodes CASRPGTGGPGELFF. V usage is TRBV12-3 or TRBV12-4 and J usage is TRBJ2-2; 12 bases map to TRBD1. Losses at the gene ends were 6 bases for V and 6 bases for J; bases not matched to a gene: 5. CDR3 length: 15 residues.

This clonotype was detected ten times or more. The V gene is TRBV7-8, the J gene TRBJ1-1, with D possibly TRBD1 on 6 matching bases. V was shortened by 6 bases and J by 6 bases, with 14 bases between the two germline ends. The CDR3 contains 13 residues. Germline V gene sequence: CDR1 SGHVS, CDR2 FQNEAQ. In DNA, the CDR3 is TGTGCCAGCAGACTATTCGAGGGGGCTGAAGCTTTCTTT. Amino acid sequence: CASRLFEGAEAFF.

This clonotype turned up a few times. The CDR3 DNA reads as TGCAGTGCTAGGGGGACACTAGAAAAACTGTTTTTT. Translating it yields CSARGTLEKLFF. The chain carries TRBV20-1 and TRBJ1-4, with D possibly matching TRBD1 (6 bases). The CDR3 spans 12 residues. Germline CDR1 DFQATT, CDR2 SNEGSKA (reference sequence). V was trimmed by 3 bases and J by 8 bases, leaving 10 bases between them.

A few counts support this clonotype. The CDR3 is CASSQVGDVAKISYEQYF. CDR3 sequence (DNA): TGTGCCAGCAGCCAAGTGGGGGACGTAGCCAAGATCTCCTACGAGCAGTACTTC. The chain couples TRBV4-2 to TRBJ2-7; D may correspond to TRBD1 or TRBD2 (5 bases each). Trimming pared 1 base from V and 0 bases from J, leaving 19 bases between. The germline CDR1 and CDR2 sequences are LGHNA and YNFKEQ. The CDR3 is made up of 18 amino acids.

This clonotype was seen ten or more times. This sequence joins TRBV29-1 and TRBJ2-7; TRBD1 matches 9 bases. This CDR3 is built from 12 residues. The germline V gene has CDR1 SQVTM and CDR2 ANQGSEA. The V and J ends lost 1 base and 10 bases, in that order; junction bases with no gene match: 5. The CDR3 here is CSVEGQGGEQYF. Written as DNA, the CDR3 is TGCAGCGTTGAAGGACAGGGGGGTGAACAGTACTTC.

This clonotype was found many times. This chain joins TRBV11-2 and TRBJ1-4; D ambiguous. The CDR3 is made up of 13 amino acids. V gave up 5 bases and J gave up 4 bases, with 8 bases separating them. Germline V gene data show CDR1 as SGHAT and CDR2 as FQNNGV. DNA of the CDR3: TGTGCCAGCAGCCTAACTCATAATGAAAAACTGTTTTTT. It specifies CASSLTHNEKLFF.

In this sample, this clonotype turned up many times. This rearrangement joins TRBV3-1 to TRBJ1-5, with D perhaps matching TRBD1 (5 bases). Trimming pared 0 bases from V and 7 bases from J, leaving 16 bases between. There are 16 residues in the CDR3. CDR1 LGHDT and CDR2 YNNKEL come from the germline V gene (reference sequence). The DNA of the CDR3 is TGTGCCAGCAGCCAAGATCCCCCTCGGGGGTTACAGCCCCAGCATTTT. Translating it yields CASSQDPPRGLQPQHF.

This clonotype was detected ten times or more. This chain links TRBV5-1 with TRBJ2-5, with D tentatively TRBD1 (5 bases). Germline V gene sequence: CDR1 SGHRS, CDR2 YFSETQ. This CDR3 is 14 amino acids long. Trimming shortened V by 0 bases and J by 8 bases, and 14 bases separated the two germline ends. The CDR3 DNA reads TGCGCCAGCAGCTTGGCCGCAGGGTCCAACACCCAGTACTTC. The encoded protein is CASSLAAGSNTQYF. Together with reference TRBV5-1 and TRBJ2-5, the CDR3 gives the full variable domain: KAGVTQTPRYLIKTRGQQVTLSCSPISGHRSVSWYQQTPGQGLQFLFEYFSETQRNKGNFPGRFSGRQFSNSRSEMNVSTLELGDSALYLCASSLAAGSNTQYFGPGTRLLVL.

The CDR3 here is CASKEGANTGELFF. CDR3 coding DNA: TGTGCCAGCAAGGAGGGCGCGAACACCGGGGAGCTGTTTTTT. V usage is TRBV6-1 and J usage is TRBJ2-2, with D maybe TRBD2 (6 bases). Per germline, CDR1 MNHNS and CDR2 SASEGT. Trimming took 7 bases from V and 0 from J, leaving 9 bases between them. The CDR3 sequence is 14 residues long.

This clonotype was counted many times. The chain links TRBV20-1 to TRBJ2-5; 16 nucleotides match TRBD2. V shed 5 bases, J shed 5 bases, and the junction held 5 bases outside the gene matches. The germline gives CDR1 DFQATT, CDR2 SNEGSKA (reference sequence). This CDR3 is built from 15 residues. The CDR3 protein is CSAPAGLAGGETQYF. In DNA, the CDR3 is TGCAGTGCTCCCGCGGGACTAGCGGGAGGGGAGACCCAGTACTTC.

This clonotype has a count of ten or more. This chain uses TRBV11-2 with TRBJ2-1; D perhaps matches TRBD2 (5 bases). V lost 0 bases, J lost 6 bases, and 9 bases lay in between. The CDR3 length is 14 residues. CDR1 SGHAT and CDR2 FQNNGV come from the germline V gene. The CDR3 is CASSLDGSFNEQFF. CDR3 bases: TGTGCCAGCAGCTTAGATGGGAGTTTCAATGAGCAGTTCTTC.

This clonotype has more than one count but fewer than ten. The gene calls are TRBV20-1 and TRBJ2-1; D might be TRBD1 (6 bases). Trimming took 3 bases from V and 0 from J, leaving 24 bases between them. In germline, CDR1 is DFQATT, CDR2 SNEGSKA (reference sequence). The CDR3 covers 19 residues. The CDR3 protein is CSARNPGHLMPGSYNEQFF. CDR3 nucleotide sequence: TGCAGTGCTAGGAACCCGGGACACCTGATGCCCGGCTCCTACAATGAGCAGTTCTTC.

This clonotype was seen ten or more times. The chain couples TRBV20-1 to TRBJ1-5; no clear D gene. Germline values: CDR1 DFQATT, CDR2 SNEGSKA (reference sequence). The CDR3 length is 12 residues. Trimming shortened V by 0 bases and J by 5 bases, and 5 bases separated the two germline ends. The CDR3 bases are TGCAGTGCTAGAGATGGGGATCAGCCCCAGCATTTT. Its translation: CSARDGDQPQHF.

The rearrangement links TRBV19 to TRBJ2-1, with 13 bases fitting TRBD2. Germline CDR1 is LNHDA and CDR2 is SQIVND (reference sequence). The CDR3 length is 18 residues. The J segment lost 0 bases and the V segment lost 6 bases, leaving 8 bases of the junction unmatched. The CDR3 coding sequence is TGTGCCAGTAGCCTACTAGCGGGAGGGTCCCTCTCCTACAATGAGCAGTTCTTC. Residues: CASSLLAGGSLSYNEQFF. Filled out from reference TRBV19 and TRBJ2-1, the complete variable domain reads DGGITQSPKYLFRKEGQNVTLSCEQNLNHDAMYWYRQDPGQGLRLIYYSQIVNDFQKGDIAEGYSVSREKKESFPLTVTSAQKNPTAFYLCASSLLAGGSLSYNEQFFGPGTRLTVL.

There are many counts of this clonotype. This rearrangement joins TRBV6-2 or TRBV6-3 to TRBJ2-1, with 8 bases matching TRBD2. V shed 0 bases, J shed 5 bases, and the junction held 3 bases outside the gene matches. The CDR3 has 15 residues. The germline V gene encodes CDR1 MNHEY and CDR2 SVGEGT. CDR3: CASSYSQRGNNEQFF. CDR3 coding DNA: TGTGCCAGCAGTTACTCGCAGCGGGGGAACAATGAGCAGTTCTTC.